The present T cell receptor beta chain was sequenced within a study of T cell responses to AZD1222 COVID-19 vaccine. The overall study: Recipients boosted at about 4 weeks or about 12 weeks are pooled.

Study-level results: White British donors predominated, females outnumbered males, and clonal diversity was possibly underestimated. Sampling that yielded the repertoires occurred only after the peak T cell response.

The CDR3 spans 16 residues. The germline gives CDR1 MDHEN, CDR2 SYDVKM. The junction had 13 bases not matched to a gene; V was cut back by 6 bases and J by 3 bases. Clones were sequenced by immunoSEQ multiplex PCR, and TCRdb holds only the in-frame ones, with some missing. Of about 130,000 clones in the sample, 88% are singletons; the top ten hold 4% to 5.5%. To note about this clone: Its antigen remains unknown.

The sample was peripheral blood, taken on day 0 of AZD1222 vaccination. V usage is TRBV28 and J usage is TRBJ1-1, with 7 bases lining up with TRBD1. This clonotype was sampled from an adult in good health. DNA for the CDR3: TGTGCCAGCAGCCCACATCGACAGGGTGGTTACACTGAAGCTTTCTTT. Protein: CASSPHRQGGYTEAFF.